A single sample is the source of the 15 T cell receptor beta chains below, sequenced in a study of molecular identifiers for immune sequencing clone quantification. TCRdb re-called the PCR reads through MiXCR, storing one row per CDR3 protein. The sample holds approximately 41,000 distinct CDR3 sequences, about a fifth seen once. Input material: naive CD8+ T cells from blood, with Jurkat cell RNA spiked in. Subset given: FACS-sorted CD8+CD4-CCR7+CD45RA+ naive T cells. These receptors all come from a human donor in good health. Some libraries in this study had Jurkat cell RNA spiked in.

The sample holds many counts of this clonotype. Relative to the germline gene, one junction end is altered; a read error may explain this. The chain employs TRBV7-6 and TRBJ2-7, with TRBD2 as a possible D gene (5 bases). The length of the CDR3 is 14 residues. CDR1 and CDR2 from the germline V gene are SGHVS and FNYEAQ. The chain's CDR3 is CASSLGSGVYEQHF. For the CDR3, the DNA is TGTGCCAGCAGCTTAGGCTCCGGGGTGTACGAGCAGCACTTC.

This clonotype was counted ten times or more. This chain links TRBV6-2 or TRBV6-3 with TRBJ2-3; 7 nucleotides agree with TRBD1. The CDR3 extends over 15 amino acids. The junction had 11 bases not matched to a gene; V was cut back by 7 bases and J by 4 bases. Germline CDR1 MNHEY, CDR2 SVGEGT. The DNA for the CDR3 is TGTGCCAGCACCCAGGGGGTCATAGTCCCAGATACGCAGTATTTT. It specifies CASTQGVIVPDTQYF.

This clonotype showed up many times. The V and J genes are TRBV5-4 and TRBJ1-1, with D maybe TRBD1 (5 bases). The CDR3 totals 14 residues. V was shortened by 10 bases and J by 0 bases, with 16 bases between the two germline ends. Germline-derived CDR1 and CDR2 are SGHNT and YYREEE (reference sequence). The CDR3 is CAGSDTTMNTEAFF. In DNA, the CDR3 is TGTGCCGGATCGGACACGACCATGAACACTGAAGCTTTCTTT.

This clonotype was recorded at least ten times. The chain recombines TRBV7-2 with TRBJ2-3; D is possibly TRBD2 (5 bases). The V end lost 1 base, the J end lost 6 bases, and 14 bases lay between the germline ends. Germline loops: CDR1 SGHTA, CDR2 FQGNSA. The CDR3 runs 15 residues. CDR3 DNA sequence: TGTGCCAGCAGCTTAGGGATCATACCGGGGGATACGCAGTATTTT. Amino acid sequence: CASSLGIIPGDTQYF.

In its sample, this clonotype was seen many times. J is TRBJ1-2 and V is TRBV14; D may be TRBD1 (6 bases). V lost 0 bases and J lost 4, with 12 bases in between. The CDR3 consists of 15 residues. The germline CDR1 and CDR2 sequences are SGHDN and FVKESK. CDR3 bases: TGTGCCAGCAGCCAAGACCAGGGGCTTGGCTATGGCTACACCTTC. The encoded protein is CASSQDQGLGYGYTF. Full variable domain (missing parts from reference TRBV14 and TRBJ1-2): EAGVTQFPSHSVIEKGQTVTLRCDPISGHDNLYWYRRVMGKEIKFLLHFVKESKQDESGMPNNRFLAERTGGTYSTLKVQPAELEDSGVYFCASSQDQGLGYGYTFGSGTRLTVV.

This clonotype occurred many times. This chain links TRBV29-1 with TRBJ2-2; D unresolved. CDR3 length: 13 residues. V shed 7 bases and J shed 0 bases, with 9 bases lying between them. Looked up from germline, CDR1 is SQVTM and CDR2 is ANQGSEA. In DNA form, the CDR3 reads TGCAGCGCCCAGTTGCCGAACACCGGGGAGCTGTTTTTT. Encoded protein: CSAQLPNTGELFF.

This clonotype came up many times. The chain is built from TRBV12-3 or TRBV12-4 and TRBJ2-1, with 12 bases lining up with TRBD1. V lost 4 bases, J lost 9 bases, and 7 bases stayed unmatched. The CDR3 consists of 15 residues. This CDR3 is CASSSPGQGAREQFF. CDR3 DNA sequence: TGTGCCAGCAGTTCTCCGGGACAGGGGGCACGTGAGCAGTTCTTC.

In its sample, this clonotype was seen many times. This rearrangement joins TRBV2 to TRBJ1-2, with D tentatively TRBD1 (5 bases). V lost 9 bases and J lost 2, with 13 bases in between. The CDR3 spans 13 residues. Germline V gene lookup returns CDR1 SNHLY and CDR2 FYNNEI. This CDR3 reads CARNDGANYGYTF. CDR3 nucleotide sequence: TGTGCCAGAAACGACGGGGCCAACTATGGCTACACCTTC.

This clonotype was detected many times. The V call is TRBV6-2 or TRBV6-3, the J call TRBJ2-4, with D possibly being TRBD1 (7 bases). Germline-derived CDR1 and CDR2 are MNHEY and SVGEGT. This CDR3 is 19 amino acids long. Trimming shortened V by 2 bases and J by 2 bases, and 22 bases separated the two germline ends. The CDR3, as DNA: TGTGCCAGCAGTTACGAGGAGGGGGCGGGCCAAAGGACCAAAAACATTCAGTACTTC. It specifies CASSYEEGAGQRTKNIQYF.

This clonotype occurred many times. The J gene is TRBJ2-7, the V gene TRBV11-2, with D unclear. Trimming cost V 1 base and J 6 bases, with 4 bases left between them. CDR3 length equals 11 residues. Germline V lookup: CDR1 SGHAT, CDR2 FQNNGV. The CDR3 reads CASSLGREQYF. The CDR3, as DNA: TGTGCCAGCAGCTTAGGTCGCGAGCAGTACTTC.

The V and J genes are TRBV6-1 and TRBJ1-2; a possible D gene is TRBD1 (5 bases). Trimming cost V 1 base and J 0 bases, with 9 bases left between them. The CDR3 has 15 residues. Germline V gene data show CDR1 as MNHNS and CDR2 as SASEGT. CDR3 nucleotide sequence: TGTGCCAGCAGTGAAGTTGGGGCAACTAACTATGGCTACACCTTC. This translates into CASSEVGATNYGYTF.

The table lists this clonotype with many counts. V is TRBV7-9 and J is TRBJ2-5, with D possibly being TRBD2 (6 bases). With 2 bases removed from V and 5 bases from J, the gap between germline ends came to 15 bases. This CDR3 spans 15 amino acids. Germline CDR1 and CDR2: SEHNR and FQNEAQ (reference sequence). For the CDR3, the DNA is TGTGCCAGCAGCTTAATTCCTAGCGCAGAGGAGACCCAGTACTTC. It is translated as CASSLIPSAEETQYF.

The CDR3 coding sequence is TGCAGCGTTGAAGACTGGACAGGGGGTCAGACAGATACGCAGTATTTT. This gives the protein CSVEDWTGGQTDTQYF. The chain has TRBV29-1 and TRBJ2-3; 10 nucleotides align to TRBD1. The CDR3 runs to 16 residues. The ends lost 0 bases at V and 3 bases at J; junction bases unmatched: 6. Germline V gene data show CDR1 as SQVTM and CDR2 as ANQGSEA.

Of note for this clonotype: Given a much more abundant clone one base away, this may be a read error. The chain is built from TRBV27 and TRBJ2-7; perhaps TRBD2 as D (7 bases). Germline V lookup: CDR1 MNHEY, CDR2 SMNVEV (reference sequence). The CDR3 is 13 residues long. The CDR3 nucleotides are TGTGCCTGCAGTTCCGGGGGGCCCTACGAGCAGTACTTC. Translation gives CACSSGGPYEQYF.

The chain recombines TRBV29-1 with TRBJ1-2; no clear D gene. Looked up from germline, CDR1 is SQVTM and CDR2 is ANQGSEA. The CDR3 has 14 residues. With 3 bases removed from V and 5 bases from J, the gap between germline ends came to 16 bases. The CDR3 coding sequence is TGCAGCGTTGATGGGCCCCCCGATGATTATGGCTACACCTTC. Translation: CSVDGPPDDYGYTF.